This T cell receptor (beta chain) was identified during a study of T cells in Graves' hyperthyroidism and ophthalmopathy. This clonotype was seen ten or more times. Its target is not known. This CDR3 is built from 12 residues. V shed 7 bases, J shed 2 bases, and the junction held 2 bases outside the gene matches. Germline CDR1 SNHLY, CDR2 FYNNEI. Findings and limits, study-wide: Most thyroid clonotypes that were expanded above 0.001 also turned up in blood.

Template material for amplifying TCR beta CDR3 regions consisted of RNA transcripts. The HTBI primer set served for first-round RT-PCR of the TCR CDR3. TCRdb redid the calling of the multiplex PCR reads with MiXCR, one entry per CDR3 protein. The profile shows around 660,000 distinct CDR3 sequences, over 40% of them singletons. The chain employs TRBV2 and TRBJ2-7, with TRBD1 matching over 7 bases. Material: peripheral blood or thyroid tissue (not recorded which). This TCR was recovered from an adult man with Graves' disease, either hyperthyroidism or ophthalmopathy (not recorded which). The CDR3 DNA is TGTGCCAGCAAGGGACAGACCTACGAGCAGTACTTC. Residues: CASKGQTYEQYF.